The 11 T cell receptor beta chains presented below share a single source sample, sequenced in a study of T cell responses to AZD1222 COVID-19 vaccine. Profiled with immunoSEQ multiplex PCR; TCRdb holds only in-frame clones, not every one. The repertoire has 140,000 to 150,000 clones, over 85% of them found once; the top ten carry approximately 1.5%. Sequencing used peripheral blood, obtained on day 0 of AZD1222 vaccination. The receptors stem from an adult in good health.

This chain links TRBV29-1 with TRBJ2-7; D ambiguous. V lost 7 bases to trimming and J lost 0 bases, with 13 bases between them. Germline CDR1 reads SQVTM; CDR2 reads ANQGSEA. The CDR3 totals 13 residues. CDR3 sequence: CSGRHSSSYEQYF. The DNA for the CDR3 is TGCAGCGGCAGACACAGCAGCTCCTACGAGCAGTACTTC.

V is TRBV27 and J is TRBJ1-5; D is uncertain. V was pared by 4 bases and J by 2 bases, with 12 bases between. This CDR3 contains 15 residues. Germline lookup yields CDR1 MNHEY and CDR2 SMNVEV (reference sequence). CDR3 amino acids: CASSYSSAGNQPQHF. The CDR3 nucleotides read TGTGCCAGCAGTTACAGCAGCGCCGGCAATCAGCCCCAGCATTTT.

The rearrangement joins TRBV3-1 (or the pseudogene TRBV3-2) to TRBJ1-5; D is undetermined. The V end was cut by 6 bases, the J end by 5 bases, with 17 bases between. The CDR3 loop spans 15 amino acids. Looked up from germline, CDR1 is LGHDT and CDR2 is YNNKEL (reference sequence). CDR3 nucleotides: TGTGCCAGCAGAAGGAGGAACCAGTATTATCAGCCCCAGCATTTT. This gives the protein CASRRRNQYYQPQHF.

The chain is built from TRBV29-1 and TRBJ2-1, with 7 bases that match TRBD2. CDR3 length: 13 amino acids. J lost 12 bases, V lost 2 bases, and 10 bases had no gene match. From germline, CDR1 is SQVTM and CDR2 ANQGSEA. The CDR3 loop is CSVEMGEGLAQFF. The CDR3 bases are TGCAGCGTTGAAATGGGGGAGGGCCTTGCGCAGTTCTTC.

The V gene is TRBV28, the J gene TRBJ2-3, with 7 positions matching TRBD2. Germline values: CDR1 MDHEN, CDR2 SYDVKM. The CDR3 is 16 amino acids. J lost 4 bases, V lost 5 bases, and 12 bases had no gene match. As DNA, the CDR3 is TGTGCCAGCAGTCCACGGGACTATTGGAGCGCAGATACGCAGTATTTT. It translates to CASSPRDYWSADTQYF.

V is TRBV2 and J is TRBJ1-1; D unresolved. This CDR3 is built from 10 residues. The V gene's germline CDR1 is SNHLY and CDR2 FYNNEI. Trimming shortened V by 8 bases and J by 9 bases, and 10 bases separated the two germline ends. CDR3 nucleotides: TGTGCCAGCGAACTCCTAAAAGCTTTCTTT. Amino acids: CASELLKAFF.

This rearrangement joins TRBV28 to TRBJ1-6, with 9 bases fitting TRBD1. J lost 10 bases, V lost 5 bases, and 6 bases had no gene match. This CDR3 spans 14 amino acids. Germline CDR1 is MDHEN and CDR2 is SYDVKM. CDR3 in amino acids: CASSPRTGVSPLHF. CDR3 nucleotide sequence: TGTGCCAGCAGTCCGCGGACAGGGGTCTCACCCCTCCACTTT.

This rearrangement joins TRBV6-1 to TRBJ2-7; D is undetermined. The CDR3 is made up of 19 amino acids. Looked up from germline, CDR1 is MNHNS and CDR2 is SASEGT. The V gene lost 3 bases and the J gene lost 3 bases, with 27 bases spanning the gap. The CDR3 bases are TGTGCCAGCAGTGAGAGAGTGGCCCGCTGGGAATCACTCAACTACGAGCAGTACTTC. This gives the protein CASSERVARWESLNYEQYF.

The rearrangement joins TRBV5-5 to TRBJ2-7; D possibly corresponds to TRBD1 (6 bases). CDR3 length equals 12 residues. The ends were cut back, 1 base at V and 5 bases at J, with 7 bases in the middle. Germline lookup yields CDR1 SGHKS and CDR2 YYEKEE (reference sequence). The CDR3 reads CASSLKGDEQYF. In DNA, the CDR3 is TGTGCCAGCAGCTTGAAGGGGGACGAGCAGTACTTC.

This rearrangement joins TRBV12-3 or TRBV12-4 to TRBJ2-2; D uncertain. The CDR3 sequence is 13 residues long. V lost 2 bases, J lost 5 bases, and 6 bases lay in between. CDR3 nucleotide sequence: TGTGCCAGCAGTTTAAGGTGGACCGGGGAGCTGTTTTTT. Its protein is CASSLRWTGELFF.

The CDR3 DNA reads as TGTGCCAGCAGGGGATTCGGGGAGCTGTTTTTT. Encoded protein: CASRGFGELFF. The chain has TRBV12-3 or TRBV12-4 and TRBJ2-2, with D unresolved. This CDR3 region has 11 residues. Between the trimmed V and J ends, which lost 6 bases and 7 bases, there was a span of 6 bases.